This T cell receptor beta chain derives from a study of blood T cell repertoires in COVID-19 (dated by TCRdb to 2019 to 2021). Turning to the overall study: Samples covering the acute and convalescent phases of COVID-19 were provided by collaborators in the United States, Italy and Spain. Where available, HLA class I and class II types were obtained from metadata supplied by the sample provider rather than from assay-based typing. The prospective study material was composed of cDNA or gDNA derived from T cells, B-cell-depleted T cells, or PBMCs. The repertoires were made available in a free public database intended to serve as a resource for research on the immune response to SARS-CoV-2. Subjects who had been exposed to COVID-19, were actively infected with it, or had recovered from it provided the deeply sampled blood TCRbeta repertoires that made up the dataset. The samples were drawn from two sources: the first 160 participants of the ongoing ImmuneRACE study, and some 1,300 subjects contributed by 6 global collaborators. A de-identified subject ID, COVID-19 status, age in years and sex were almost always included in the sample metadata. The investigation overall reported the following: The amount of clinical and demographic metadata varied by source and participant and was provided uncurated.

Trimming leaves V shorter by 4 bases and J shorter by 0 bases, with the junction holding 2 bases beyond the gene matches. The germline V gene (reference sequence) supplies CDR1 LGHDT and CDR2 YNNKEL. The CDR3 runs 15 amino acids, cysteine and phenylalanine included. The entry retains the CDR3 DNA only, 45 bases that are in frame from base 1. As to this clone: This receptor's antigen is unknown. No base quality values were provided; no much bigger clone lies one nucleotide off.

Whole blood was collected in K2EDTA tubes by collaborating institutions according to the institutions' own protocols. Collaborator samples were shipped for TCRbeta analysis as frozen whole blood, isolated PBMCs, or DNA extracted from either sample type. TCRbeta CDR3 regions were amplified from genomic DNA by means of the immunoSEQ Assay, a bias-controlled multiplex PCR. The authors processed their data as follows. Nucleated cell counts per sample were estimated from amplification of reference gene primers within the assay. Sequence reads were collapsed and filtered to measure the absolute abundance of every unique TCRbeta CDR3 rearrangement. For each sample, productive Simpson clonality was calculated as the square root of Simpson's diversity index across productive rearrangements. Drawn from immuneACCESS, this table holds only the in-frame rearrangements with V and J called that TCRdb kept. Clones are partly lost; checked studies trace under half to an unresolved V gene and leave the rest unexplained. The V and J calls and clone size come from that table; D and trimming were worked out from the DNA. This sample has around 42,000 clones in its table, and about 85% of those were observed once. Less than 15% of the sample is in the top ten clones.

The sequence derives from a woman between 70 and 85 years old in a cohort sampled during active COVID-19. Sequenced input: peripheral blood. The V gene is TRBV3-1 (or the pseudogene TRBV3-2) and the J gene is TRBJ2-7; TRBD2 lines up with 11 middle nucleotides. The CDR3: CASSPGLAVSYEQYF. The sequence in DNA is TGTGCCAGCAGCCCGGGACTAGCGGTCTCCTACGAGCAGTACTTC.